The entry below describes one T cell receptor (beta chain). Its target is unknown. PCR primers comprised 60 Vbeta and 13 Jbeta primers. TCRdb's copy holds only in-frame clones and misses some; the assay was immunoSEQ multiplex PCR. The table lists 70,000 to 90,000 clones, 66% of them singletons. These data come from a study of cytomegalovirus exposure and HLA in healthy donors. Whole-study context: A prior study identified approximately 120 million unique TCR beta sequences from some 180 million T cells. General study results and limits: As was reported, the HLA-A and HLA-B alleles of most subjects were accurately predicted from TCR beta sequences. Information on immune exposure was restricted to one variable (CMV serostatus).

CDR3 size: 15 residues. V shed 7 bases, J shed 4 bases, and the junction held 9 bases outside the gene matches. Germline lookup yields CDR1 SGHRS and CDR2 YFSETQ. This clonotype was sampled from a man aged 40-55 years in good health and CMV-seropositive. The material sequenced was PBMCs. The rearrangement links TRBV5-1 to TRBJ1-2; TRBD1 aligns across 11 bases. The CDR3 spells CASGTGGQGFYGYTF. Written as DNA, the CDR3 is TGCGCCAGCGGGACAGGGGGACAGGGTTTCTATGGCTACACCTTC.